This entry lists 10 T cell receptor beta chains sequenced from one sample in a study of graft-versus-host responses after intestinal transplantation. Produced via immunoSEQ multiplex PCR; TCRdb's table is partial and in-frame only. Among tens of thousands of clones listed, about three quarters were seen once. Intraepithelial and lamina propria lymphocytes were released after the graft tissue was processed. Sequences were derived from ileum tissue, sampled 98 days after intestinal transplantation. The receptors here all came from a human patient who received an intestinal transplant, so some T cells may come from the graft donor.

CDR3 DNA sequence: TGTGCCAGCAGTCCGCAGGTCGGACAGGGCCCATACGAGCAGTACTTC. This sequence encodes CASSPQVGQGPYEQYF. The chain recombines TRBV28 with TRBJ2-7; TRBD1 matches 8 bases. J lost 4 bases, V lost 5 bases, and 13 bases had no gene match. From germline, CDR1 is MDHEN and CDR2 SYDVKM. This CDR3 is 16 amino acids long.

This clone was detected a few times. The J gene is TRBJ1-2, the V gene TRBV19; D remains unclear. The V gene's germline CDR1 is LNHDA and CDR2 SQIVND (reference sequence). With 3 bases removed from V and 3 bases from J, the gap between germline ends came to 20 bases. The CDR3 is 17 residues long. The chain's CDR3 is CASSIDVGWAKDYGYTF. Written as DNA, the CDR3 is TGTGCCAGTAGTATCGACGTCGGGTGGGCAAAGGACTATGGCTACACCTTC.

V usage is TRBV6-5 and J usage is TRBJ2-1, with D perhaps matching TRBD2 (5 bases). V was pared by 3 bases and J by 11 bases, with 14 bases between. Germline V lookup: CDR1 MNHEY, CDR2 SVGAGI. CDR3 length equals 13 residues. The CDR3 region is CASSYKEDGKQFF. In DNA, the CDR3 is TGTGCCAGCAGTTATAAGGAGGATGGGAAGCAGTTCTTC.

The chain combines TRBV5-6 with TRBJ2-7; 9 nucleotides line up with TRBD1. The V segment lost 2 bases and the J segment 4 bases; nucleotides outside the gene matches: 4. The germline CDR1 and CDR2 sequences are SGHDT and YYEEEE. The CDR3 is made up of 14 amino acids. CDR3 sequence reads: CASSLAQGAYEQYF. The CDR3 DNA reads TGTGCCAGCAGCTTAGCACAGGGGGCTTACGAGCAGTACTTC. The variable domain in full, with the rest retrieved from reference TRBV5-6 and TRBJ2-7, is DAGVTQSPTHLIKTRGQQVTLRCSPKSGHDTVSWYQQALGQGPQFIFQYYEEEERQRGNFPDRFSGHQFPNYSSELNVNALLLGDSALYLCASSLAQGAYEQYFGPGTRLTVT.

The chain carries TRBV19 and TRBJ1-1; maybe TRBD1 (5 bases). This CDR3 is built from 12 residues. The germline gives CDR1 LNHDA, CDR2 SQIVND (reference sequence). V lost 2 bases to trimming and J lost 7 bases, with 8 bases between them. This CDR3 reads CASSIQGIEAFF. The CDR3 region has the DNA TGTGCCAGTAGTATACAGGGAATTGAAGCTTTCTTT.

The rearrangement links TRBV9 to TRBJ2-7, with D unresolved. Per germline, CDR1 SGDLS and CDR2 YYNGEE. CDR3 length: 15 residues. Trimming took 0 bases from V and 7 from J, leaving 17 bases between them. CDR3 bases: TGTGCCAGCAGCGTAGAGGGTTCCCCCCGACTGGAGCAGTACTTC. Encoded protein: CASSVEGSPRLEQYF.

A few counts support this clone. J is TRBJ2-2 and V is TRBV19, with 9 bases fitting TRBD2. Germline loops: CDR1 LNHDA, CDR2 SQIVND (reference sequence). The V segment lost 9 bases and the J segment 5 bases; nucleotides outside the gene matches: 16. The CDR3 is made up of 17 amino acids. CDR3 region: CASPPAPRTSGTGELFF. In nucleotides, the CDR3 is TGTGCCAGCCCCCCGGCTCCGCGAACTAGCGGGACCGGGGAGCTGTTTTTT.

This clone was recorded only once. DNA for the CDR3: TGCGCCAGCAGCACTATGACAGGGGATTACCCTGGGGCCAACGTCCTGACTTTC. Its protein is CASSTMTGDYPGANVLTF. The chain uses TRBV5-1 and TRBJ2-6, with 8 positions matching TRBD1. After removal of 4 bases from V and 2 bases from J, the junction contained 11 bases not matched to a gene. The length of the CDR3 is 18 residues. Germline CDR1 reads SGHRS; CDR2 reads YFSETQ.

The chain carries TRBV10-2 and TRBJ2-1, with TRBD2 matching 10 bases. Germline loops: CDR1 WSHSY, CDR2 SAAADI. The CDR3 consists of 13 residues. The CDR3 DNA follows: TGCGCATTAGCGGGGGGACCTTACAATGAGCAGTTCTTC. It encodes CALAGGPYNEQFF.

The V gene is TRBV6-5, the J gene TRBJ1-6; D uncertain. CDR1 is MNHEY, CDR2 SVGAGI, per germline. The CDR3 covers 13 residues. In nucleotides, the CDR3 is TGTGCTACAAACCGAGGCAGAAATTCACCCCTCCACTTT. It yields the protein CATNRGRNSPLHF.